A selection of T cell receptor beta chains follows, all from one sample in a study of PD-1 blockade in classical Hodgkin lymphoma. The assay was immunoSEQ multiplex PCR, and TCRdb's table has in-frame clones only and misses some. The sample lists about 64,000 clones; less than 95% were seen once. The sample was peripheral blood mononuclear cells (PBMCs), taken before the fourth cycle of nivolumab. The receptors come from a human donor with classical Hodgkin lymphoma. Both conserved end residues are part of each CDR3. A D gene is named only where the DNA matches it firmly. The size of a clone is reported for some rows only, either as once, few or many, or as a class for expanded clones.

J	size	D	V	CDR3	DNA
TRBJ2-7	-	-	TRBV10-1	CASSESSSGTYEQYF	TGCGCCAGCAGTGAGTCGAGTAGCGGTACCTACGAGCAGTACTTC
TRBJ1-2	-	-	TRBV7-9	CATHFLGEGNYGYTF	TGTGCCACCCACTTTCTTGGGGAAGGGAACTATGGCTACACCTTC
TRBJ1-6	few	-	TRBV28	CASSPDGYPLHF	TGTGCCAGCAGTCCGGACGGTTATCCCCTCCACTTT
TRBJ1-1	few	-	TRBV20-1	CSAAGNTEAFF	TGCAGTGCTGCGGGGAACACTGAAGCTTTCTTT
TRBJ1-1	-	-	TRBV19	CASSINSRMTEAFF	TGTGCCAGTAGTATAAACTCAAGGATGACTGAAGCTTTCTTT
TRBJ1-1	-	TRBD1	TRBV5-6	CASSLTGVDEAFF	TGTGCCAGCAGCCTCACAGGGGTGGATGAAGCTTTCTTT
TRBJ2-1	-	-	TRBV29-1	CSVGRQRRGWEQFF	TGCAGCGTTGGTAGACAGCGGCGGGGATGGGAGCAGTTCTTC
TRBJ1-1	-	-	TRBV5-8	CASSLGIAEAFF	TGTGCCAGCAGCTTGGGTATCGCTGAAGCTTTCTTT
TRBJ2-7	-	-	TRBV6-5	CASSYPNPLGFYEQYF	TGTGCCAGCAGTTACCCTAACCCCCTGGGATTCTACGAGCAGTACTTC
TRBJ1-1	-	-	TRBV5-1	CASSQGGLNTEAFF	TGCGCCAGCAGCCAGGGAGGCCTGAACACTGAAGCTTTCTTT
TRBJ2-7	-	-	TRBV4-1	CASSNHRVEQYF	TGCGCCAGCAGCAACCACAGGGTCGAGCAGTACTTC
TRBJ1-2	-	-	TRBV7-2	CASSLARGDYGYTF	TGTGCCAGCAGCTTAGCCCGCGGAGACTATGGCTACACCTTC
TRBJ2-3	once	TRBD2	TRBV6-6	CASTGEGQYF	TGTGCCAGCACGGGGGAGGGGCAGTATTTT
TRBJ1-1	-	-	TRBV30	CAWRPQGNTEAFF	TGTGCCTGGAGACCTCAGGGAAACACTGAAGCTTTCTTT
TRBJ1-6	-	-	TRBV28	CASSFGPDEGGNPPLHF	TGTGCCAGCAGTTTCGGCCCCGACGAGGGAGGGAATCCACCCCTCCACTTT
TRBJ1-5	-	-	TRBV4-1	CASSQVPGRPQHF	TGCGCCAGCAGCCAGGTACCTGGGCGGCCCCAGCATTTT
TRBJ1-1	-	-	TRBV10-3	CAIARASLNTEAFF	TGTGCCATCGCCCGGGCCTCCTTGAACACTGAAGCTTTCTTT